These 2 T cell receptor beta chains were all obtained from the same sample, sequenced in a study of blood T cell repertoires in COVID-19. Measured with immunoSEQ multiplex PCR; TCRdb has only the in-frame clones, and not every one. This sample has some 180,000 clones, with roughly 85% found just once. The sequencing sample was made of PBMCs or T cells enriched from blood (not recorded which). These TCRs come from a woman aged 65 to 85 in a cohort exposed to, infected with or recovered from COVID-19 (not recorded which).

The J gene is TRBJ2-3, the V gene TRBV27; D remains ambiguous. The germline V gene encodes CDR1 MNHEY and CDR2 SMNVEV (reference sequence). The CDR3 has 15 amino acids. V was clipped by 0 bases and J by 3 bases, with 10 bases between them. The CDR3 reads CASSLSLPGTDTQYF. CDR3 in DNA: TGTGCCAGCAGTTTATCGCTTCCAGGAACAGATACGCAGTATTTT.

The chain recombines TRBV11-3 with TRBJ1-1; D remains unclear. The CDR3 has 15 amino acids. V was trimmed by 0 bases and J by 4 bases, leaving 12 bases between them. Germline V gene sequence: CDR1 SGHNT, CDR2 YENEEA. CDR3 coding DNA: TGTGCCAGCAGCTTAGATGGCGGGGTAGGCACTGAAGCTTTCTTT. This gives the protein CASSLDGGVGTEAFF.